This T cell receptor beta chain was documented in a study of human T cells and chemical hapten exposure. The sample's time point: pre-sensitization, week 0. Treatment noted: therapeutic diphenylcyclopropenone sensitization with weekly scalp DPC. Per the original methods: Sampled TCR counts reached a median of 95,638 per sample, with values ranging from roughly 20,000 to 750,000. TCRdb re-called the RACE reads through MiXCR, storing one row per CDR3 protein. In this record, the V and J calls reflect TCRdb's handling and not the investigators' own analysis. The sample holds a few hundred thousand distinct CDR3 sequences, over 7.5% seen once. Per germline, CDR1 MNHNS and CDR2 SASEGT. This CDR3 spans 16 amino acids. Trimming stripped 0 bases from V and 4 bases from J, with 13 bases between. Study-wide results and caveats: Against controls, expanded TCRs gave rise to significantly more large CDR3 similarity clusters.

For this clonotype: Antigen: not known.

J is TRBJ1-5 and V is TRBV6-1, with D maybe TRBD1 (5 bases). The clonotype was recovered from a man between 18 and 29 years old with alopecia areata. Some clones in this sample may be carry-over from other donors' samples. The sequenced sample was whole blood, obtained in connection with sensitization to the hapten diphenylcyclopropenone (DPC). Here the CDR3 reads CASSEALRAGNQPQHF. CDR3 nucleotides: TGTGCCAGCAGTGAAGCGCTGCGGGCAGGGAATCAGCCCCAGCATTTT.